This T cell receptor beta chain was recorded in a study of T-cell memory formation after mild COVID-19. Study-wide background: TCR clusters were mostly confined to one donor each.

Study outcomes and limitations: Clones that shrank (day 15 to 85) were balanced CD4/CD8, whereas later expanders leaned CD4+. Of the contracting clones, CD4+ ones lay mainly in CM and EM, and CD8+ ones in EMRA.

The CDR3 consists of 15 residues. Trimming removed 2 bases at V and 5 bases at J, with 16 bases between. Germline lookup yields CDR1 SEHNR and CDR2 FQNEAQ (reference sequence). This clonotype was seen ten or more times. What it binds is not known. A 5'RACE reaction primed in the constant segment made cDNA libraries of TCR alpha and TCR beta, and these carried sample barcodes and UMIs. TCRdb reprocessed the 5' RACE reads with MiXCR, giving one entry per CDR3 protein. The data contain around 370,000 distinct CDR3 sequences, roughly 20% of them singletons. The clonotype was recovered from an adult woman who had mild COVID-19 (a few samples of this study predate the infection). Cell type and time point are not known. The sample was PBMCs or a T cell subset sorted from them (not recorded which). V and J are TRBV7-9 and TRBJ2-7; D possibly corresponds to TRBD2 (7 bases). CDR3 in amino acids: CASSLNSGGYNEQYF. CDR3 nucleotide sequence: TGTGCCAGCAGCTTAAACTCGGGGGGCTACAACGAGCAGTACTTC. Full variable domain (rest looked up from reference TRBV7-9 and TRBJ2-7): DTGVSQNPRHKITKRGQNVTFRCDPISEHNRLYWYRQTLGQGPEFLTYFQNEAQLEKSRLLSDRFSAERPKGSFSTLEIQRTEQGDSAMYLCASSLNSGGYNEQYFGPGTRLTVT.